This passage covers 5 T cell receptor beta chains from one sample sequenced in a study of blood T cells in healthy people across ages. Combining a sample-barcoded 5' primer with a J-beta primer mix, a second PCR ran for roughly 7 to 12 cycles. In TCRdb, the 5' RACE reads were re-called with MiXCR into one record per CDR3 protein. The top ten clones hold over 10% of a sample with some 880,000 distinct CDR3 sequences, 36% of them seen once. Sequences were obtained from blood. These receptors were obtained from a man younger than 35 in good health.

This chain connects TRBV4-2 to TRBJ2-3; TRBD2 matches at 10 bases. V lost 2 bases, J lost 2 bases, and 4 bases stayed unmatched. CDR1 and CDR2 (germline): LGHNA, YNFKEQ. This CDR3 is 16 amino acids long. The CDR3 region has the DNA TGTGCCAGCAGCCAACAGCGGGGGGGCGACACAGATACGCAGTATTTT. It yields the protein CASSQQRGGDTDTQYF.

This clonotype came up many times. This rearrangement joins TRBV20-1 to TRBJ2-7; 9 bases are a match to TRBD1. The J segment lost 6 bases and the V segment lost 3 bases, leaving 6 bases of the junction unmatched. CDR1 DFQATT and CDR2 SNEGSKA come from the germline V gene (reference sequence). This CDR3 is built from 13 residues. The CDR3 DNA follows: TGCAGTGCTAGCAGGACAGGGGAGGGCGAGCAGTACTTC. Its translation is CSASRTGEGEQYF.

On this clonotype itself: One end of the junction does not line up with germline, which may come from a read error. The CDR3: CAGSFGGEMGYGYTF. CDR3 coding DNA: TGTGCCGGCAGTTTCGGGGGGGAAATGGGCTATGGCTACACCTTC. V is TRBV27 and J is TRBJ1-2, with D possibly TRBD1 on 5 matching bases. CDR1 and CDR2 from the germline V gene are MNHEY and SMNVEV (reference sequence). This CDR3 spans 15 amino acids.

The J gene is TRBJ1-5, the V gene TRBV4-2; D call uncertain. The CDR3 runs 16 residues. The germline gives CDR1 LGHNA, CDR2 YNFKEQ. V was shortened by 4 bases and J by 5 bases, with 18 bases between the two germline ends. CDR3 nucleotide sequence: TGTGCCAGCAGCCCCGAATCCACGGGTCCCCATCAGCCCCAGCATTTT. This gives the protein CASSPESTGPHQPQHF.

In DNA, the CDR3 is TGCGCCAGCAGCTTGGATGTTGGCTTTGCAGATACGCAGTATTTT. It yields the protein CASSLDVGFADTQYF. The rearrangement joins TRBV5-1 to TRBJ2-3; D is unresolved. The V end was cut by 0 bases, the J end by 4 bases, with 12 bases between. This CDR3 is built from 15 residues. Germline-derived CDR1 and CDR2 are SGHRS and YFSETQ. Full variable domain (outside the CDR3, taken from reference TRBV5-1 and TRBJ2-3): KAGVTQTPRYLIKTRGQQVTLSCSPISGHRSVSWYQQTPGQGLQFLFEYFSETQRNKGNFPGRFSGRQFSNSRSEMNVSTLELGDSALYLCASSLDVGFADTQYFGPGTRLTVL.